The clone carrying this T cell receptor beta chain was detected ten times or more. The V gene's germline CDR1 is LGHDT and CDR2 YNNKEL (reference sequence). V shed 2 bases and J shed 0 bases, with 16 bases lying between them. The CDR3 is made up of 17 amino acids. Arm-PCR of CDR3 regions with iRepertoire HTBI primers generated TCR beta libraries. In TCRdb, the multiplex PCR reads were re-called with MiXCR into one record per CDR3 protein. The sample lists some 600,000 distinct CDR3 sequences, about 16% seen once, with more than 10% in the top ten. The sample is drawn from a study of regulatory T cells in long-lasting Graves disease. Time point here: newly diagnosed GD, antithyroid drugs for less than 3 months. Extracted RNA from PBMCs served as the source of the TCR library. Blood from the periphery, nine milliliters in all, was drawn into EDTA tubes. This sample was shared with a second study, whose subject was T cells in Graves' hyperthyroidism and ophthalmopathy. That report notes: With the HTBI primer set, the TCR CDR3 went through a first round of RT-PCR.

This chain connects TRBV3-1 to TRBJ1-2, with unresolved D. This specimen was peripheral blood mononuclear cells (PBMCs), taken at new diagnosis, from a patient treated with antithyroid drugs. The receptor was derived from a man in his late teens or twenties with Graves disease. This CDR3 is CASSQSLGFSANYGYTF. DNA for the CDR3: TGTGCCAGCAGCCAATCCTTGGGGTTTTCAGCTAACTATGGCTACACCTTC.